In its sample, the clone carrying this T cell receptor (beta chain) was seen once. As yet, its antigen is unknown. Trimming at V came to 0 bases and at J to 4 bases, leaving 8 bases not matched to a gene. The CDR3 sequence is 17 residues long. The germline V gene encodes CDR1 LGHNA and CDR2 YNFKEQ. These data are taken from a study of OX40 agonist ivuxolimab in advanced cancers. Study summary: Age averaged around 58 years (range about 23 to 80), and around 87% were male. Eligibility admitted prior anti-PD-1, anti-PD-L1 or anti-CTLA-4 therapy; roughly 37% had some.

If patients had autoimmune disease history or systemic immunosuppression, they were excluded. Measured with immunoSEQ multiplex PCR; TCRdb has only the in-frame clones, and not every one. Of 100,000 to 150,000 clones in the sample, 80% to 95% were seen once. Overall study findings and caveats: Patients with a partial response at 0.1-3.0 mg/kg had among the lowest clonal expansion.

This sequence joins TRBV4-2 and TRBJ2-2; 7 nucleotides align to TRBD2. The TCR comes from an adult with an advanced solid tumor such as melanoma, head and neck, liver or kidney cancer. This specimen was CD4+ or CD8+ T cells sorted from blood, taken in a trial of the OX40 agonist ivuxolimab. The CDR3 DNA reads as TGTGCCAGCAGCCAAGAAGCCGCGACTAGCACCACCGGGGAGCTGTTTTTT. As protein: CASSQEAATSTTGELFF.